This T cell receptor (beta chain) was recovered during a study of CD8 T cells in Susac syndrome. Random hexamers were used to reverse transcribe an amount of about 0.45 to 1 ug RNA. An immunoSEQ multiplex PCR amplified TCR beta CDR3 over 54 Vbeta and 13 Jbeta. TCRdb reprocessed the immunoSEQ multiplex PCR reads with MiXCR, giving one entry per CDR3 protein. The table lists about 290,000 distinct CDR3 sequences, 85% of them singletons. CD8+ and CD4+ T cells circulating in blood were sequenced for TCR beta. V was trimmed by 8 bases and J by 7 bases, leaving 15 bases between them. Germline assignment: CDR1 MDHEN and CDR2 SYDVKM. The CDR3 is made up of 13 amino acids.

Sequencing was carried out using CD8+ T cells from PBMCs. The source is a human donor with multiple sclerosis. This sequence joins TRBV28 and TRBJ1-5, with a tentative D call TRBD1 (5 bases). The CDR3 loop reads CASRRGFGQPQHF. In DNA form, the CDR3 reads TGTGCCAGCCGTAGGGGTTTTGGGCAGCCCCAGCATTTT.